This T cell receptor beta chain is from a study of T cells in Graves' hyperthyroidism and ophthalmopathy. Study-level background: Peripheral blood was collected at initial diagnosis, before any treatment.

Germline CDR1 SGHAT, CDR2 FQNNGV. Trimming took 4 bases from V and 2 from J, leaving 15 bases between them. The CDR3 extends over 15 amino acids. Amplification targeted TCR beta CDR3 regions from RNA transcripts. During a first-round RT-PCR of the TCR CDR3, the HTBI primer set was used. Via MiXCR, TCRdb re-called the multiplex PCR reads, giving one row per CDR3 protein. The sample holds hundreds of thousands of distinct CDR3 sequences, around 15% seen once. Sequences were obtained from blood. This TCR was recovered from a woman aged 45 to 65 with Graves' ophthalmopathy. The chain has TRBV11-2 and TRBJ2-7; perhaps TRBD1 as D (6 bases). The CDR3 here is CASSSPSAGAYEQYF. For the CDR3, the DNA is TGTGCCAGCAGCTCGCCCAGCGCAGGGGCCTACGAGCAGTACTTC.